The 25 T cell receptor beta chains in this list originate from one sample, sequenced in a study of shared clonotypes between healthy human individuals. The table came from immunoSEQ multiplex PCR; TCRdb's copy has only in-frame clones and leaves some out. This table has millions of clones, 93% appearing once. CD45RO-negative, CCR7-positively selected cells formed the naive CD8 fraction, excluding terminally differentiated effector memory CD45RA+ cells. The sequenced sample consisted of naive CD8+ T cells from PBMCs. These receptors all stem from a young man in good health. Some clones in this sample may be carry-over from other donors' samples.

This chain connects TRBV5-6 to TRBJ1-3, with D hard to call. CDR1 SGHDT and CDR2 YYEEEE come from the germline V gene. The CDR3 consists of 15 residues. Trimming removed 4 bases at V and 0 bases at J, with 11 bases between. The CDR3 DNA reads TGTGCCAGCAGCCCCGGACGGATCTCTGGAAACACCATATATTTT. Translation: CASSPGRISGNTIYF.

The chain recombines TRBV27 with TRBJ1-3; D call uncertain. Germline V gene lookup returns CDR1 MNHEY and CDR2 SMNVEV (reference sequence). V was pared by 8 bases and J by 4 bases, with 12 bases between. CDR3 size: 13 residues. CDR3 sequence (DNA): TGTGCCAGCGCAATGATCCTCGGAAACACCATATATTTT. It encodes CASAMILGNTIYF.

CDR3 DNA: TGTGCCAGCAGTGAAAGGGGGGCACTTGAGCAGTTCTTC. It encodes CASSERGALEQFF. This sequence joins TRBV25-1 and TRBJ2-1; perhaps D is TRBD1 or TRBD2 (6 bases each). V was cut by 2 bases and J by 9 bases, with 11 bases left in between. The CDR3 runs 13 residues. Germline lookup yields CDR1 MGHDK and CDR2 SYGVNS. Full variable domain (missing parts from reference TRBV25-1 and TRBJ2-1): EADIYQTPRYLVIGTGKKITLECSQTMGHDKMYWYQQDPGMELHLIHYSYGVNSTEKGDLSSESTVSRIRTEHFPLTLESARPSHTSQYLCASSERGALEQFFGPGTRLTVL.

J is TRBJ2-7 and V is TRBV28; D possibly matches TRBD1 or TRBD2 (5 bases each). V lost 6 bases to trimming and J lost 2 bases, with 11 bases between them. CDR1 MDHEN and CDR2 SYDVKM come from the germline V gene. The CDR3 loop spans 13 amino acids. The CDR3 DNA is TGTGCCAGCAGATGGGACGGTGCCTACGAGCAGTACTTC. Its protein is CASRWDGAYEQYF.

The V and J genes are TRBV27 and TRBJ1-2, with D tentatively TRBD1 (6 bases). V was trimmed by 0 bases and J by 8 bases, leaving 13 bases between them. This CDR3 has 14 amino acids. Germline CDR1 is MNHEY and CDR2 is SMNVEV (reference sequence). CDR3 nucleotide sequence: TGTGCCAGCAGTTTATCGCCGGGGGCTCTCGGCTACACCTTC. Amino acids: CASSLSPGALGYTF.

The rearrangement links TRBV7-8 to TRBJ2-1, with 8 bases aligning to TRBD1. The CDR3 spans 16 residues. V lost 8 bases to trimming and J lost 1 base; unmatched junction nucleotides: 10. The germline V gene encodes CDR1 SGHVS and CDR2 FQNEAQ. CDR3 in DNA: TGTGCCAGCGGAATAGTAACAGGGGGATCCTACAATGAGCAGTTCTTC. Its protein product is CASGIVTGGSYNEQFF.

The V gene is TRBV28, the J gene TRBJ1-5, with D unresolved. The V gene's germline CDR1 is MDHEN and CDR2 SYDVKM. Trimming took 5 bases from V and 2 from J, leaving 19 bases between them. The CDR3 has 17 residues. The CDR3 DNA is TGTGCCAGCAGTCCCTTCCCAGGTCCTGGAGGCAATCAGCCCCAGCATTTT. Protein: CASSPFPGPGGNQPQHF.

The chain has TRBV11-2 and TRBJ2-7, with a tentative D call TRBD2 (6 bases). Trimming left V 5 bases short and J 4 bases short, with 21 bases between. The CDR3 loop spans 16 amino acids. Germline assignment: CDR1 SGHAT and CDR2 FQNNGV. CDR3 in amino acids: CASSPPLSFGTYEQYF. DNA for the CDR3: TGTGCCAGCAGCCCGCCCCTTTCGTTTGGGACTTACGAGCAGTACTTC.

The J gene is TRBJ2-3, the V gene TRBV2; 8 nucleotides align to TRBD2. V shed 4 bases, J shed 1 base, and the junction held 7 bases outside the gene matches. The CDR3 spans 16 residues. In germline, CDR1 is SNHLY, CDR2 FYNNEI. In nucleotides, the CDR3 is TGTGCCAGCAGTGCCAGACTAGCGAGGGGCACAGATACGCAGTATTTT. This sequence encodes CASSARLARGTDTQYF.

This clone appeared once. CDR3 residues: CASSLVPGQEGTYNEQFF. The CDR3 DNA reads TGTGCCAGCAGCCTAGTCCCGGGACAGGAGGGGACTTACAATGAGCAGTTCTTC. The rearrangement joins TRBV9 to TRBJ2-1, with TRBD1 matching over 8 bases. V was clipped by 4 bases and J by 4 bases; unmatched bases: 16. This CDR3 is built from 18 residues. CDR1 is SGDLS and CDR2 is YYNGEE in the germline V gene.

This sequence joins TRBV19 and TRBJ1-5; D is perhaps TRBD1 (5 bases). The V and J ends lost 5 bases and 3 bases respectively, with 11 bases between them. The germline gives CDR1 LNHDA, CDR2 SQIVND (reference sequence). The length of the CDR3 is 14 residues. CDR3 sequence (DNA): TGTGCCAGTAGTGTGCCGGGACCCAATCAGCCCCAGCATTTT. It is translated as CASSVPGPNQPQHF.

Only one count was recorded for this clone. The chain couples TRBV9 to TRBJ2-3; TRBD2 might be the D (6 bases). From germline, CDR1 is SGDLS and CDR2 YYNGEE. Trimming cost V 1 base and J 2 bases, with 20 bases left between them. This CDR3 spans 18 amino acids. In DNA form, the CDR3 reads TGTGCCAGCAGCGTACACGTGCTTGGCGGGGAGACCACAGATACGCAGTATTTT. This translates into CASSVHVLGGETTDTQYF.

The genes are TRBV9 and TRBJ2-7; 9 bases agree with TRBD1. Germline CDR1 SGDLS, CDR2 YYNGEE. This CDR3 is 16 amino acids long. Trimming at V came to 0 bases and at J to 0 bases, leaving 4 bases not matched to a gene. The CDR3 region is CASSVDTGGGSYEQYF. The CDR3, as DNA: TGTGCCAGCAGCGTAGACACAGGGGGCGGCTCCTACGAGCAGTACTTC.

The V gene is TRBV4-3, the J gene TRBJ2-7; no firm D call. The CDR3 extends over 15 amino acids. The ends were cut back, 3 bases at V and 2 bases at J, with 14 bases in the middle. Germline loops: CDR1 LGHNA, CDR2 YSLEER. This CDR3 is CASSHSVARTYEQYF. CDR3 coding DNA: TGCGCCAGCAGCCATTCAGTGGCCAGGACCTACGAGCAGTACTTC.

The CDR3: CASSTGLADEQYF. The CDR3 region has the DNA TGTGCCAGTAGTACTGGACTAGCTGACGAGCAGTACTTC. This sequence joins TRBV19 and TRBJ2-7; 8 nucleotides agree with TRBD2. The CDR3 covers 13 residues. V was pared by 4 bases and J by 5 bases, with 4 bases of the junction left unmatched. The germline CDR1 and CDR2 sequences are LNHDA and SQIVND (reference sequence).

The CDR3 nucleotides read TGCGCCAGCAGCTTTTCCCGGGATTTACAAGAGACCCAGTACTTC. Protein product: CASSFSRDLQETQYF. The chain joins TRBV5-1 to TRBJ2-5, with D perhaps TRBD2 (5 bases). This CDR3 is 15 amino acids long. Trimming shortened V by 2 bases and J by 2 bases, and 13 bases separated the two germline ends. Germline lookup yields CDR1 SGHRS and CDR2 YFSETQ.

The V gene is TRBV19, the J gene TRBJ1-5; D is ambiguous. Germline loops: CDR1 LNHDA, CDR2 SQIVND (reference sequence). With 3 bases removed from V and 3 bases from J, the gap between germline ends came to 6 bases. The CDR3 loop spans 13 amino acids. CDR3 bases: TGTGCCAGTAGTATGGGCTACAATCAGCCCCAGCATTTT. This encodes CASSMGYNQPQHF.

This clone came up a few times. Other DNA sequences in this sample translate to the same CDR3. The genes are TRBV5-1 and TRBJ2-1, with unresolved D. Germline V CDR1 and CDR2: SGHRS, YFSETQ. This CDR3 has 11 residues. Trimming cost V 2 bases and J 6 bases, with 3 bases left between them. The CDR3 here is CASSFGNEQFF. The CDR3 DNA sequence: TGCGCCAGCAGCTTCGGCAATGAGCAGTTCTTC.

The rearrangement uses TRBV4-1 and TRBJ2-7, with no clear D. This CDR3 comprises 14 residues. Between the trimmed V and J ends, which lost 1 base and 7 bases, there was a span of 14 bases. Per germline, CDR1 MGHRA and CDR2 YSYEKL. The CDR3 reads CASSQVGRVGEQYF. In DNA, the CDR3 is TGCGCCAGCAGCCAAGTGGGTAGGGTCGGGGAGCAGTACTTC.

A few counts support this clone. The chain uses TRBV5-4 and TRBJ2-7, with 8 bases aligning to TRBD2. V dropped 1 base and J dropped 6; count of bases not matched to a gene: 9. CDR1 and CDR2 from the germline V gene are SGHNT and YYREEE (reference sequence). The CDR3 consists of 15 residues. The CDR3 nucleotides read TGTGCCAGCAGCTTGTCCGGGACTAGTGTCGTCGAGCAGTACTTC. Encoded protein: CASSLSGTSVVEQYF.

This chain joins TRBV5-1 and TRBJ2-7; perhaps TRBD2 as D (5 bases). The CDR3 sequence is 14 residues long. Germline assignment: CDR1 SGHRS and CDR2 YFSETQ. Trimming took 1 base from V and 5 from J, leaving 13 bases between them. CDR3 residues: CASSLSGSVDEQYF. CDR3 nucleotides: TGCGCCAGCAGCTTGTCGGGGTCCGTTGACGAGCAGTACTTC.

In regard to this clone: Other DNA sequences in the same sample also yield this CDR3. The chain links TRBV27 to TRBJ1-2; D gene uncertain. V was cut by 5 bases and J by 2 bases, with 12 bases left in between. The germline gives CDR1 MNHEY, CDR2 SMNVEV (reference sequence). This CDR3 is 14 amino acids long. The CDR3 reads CASSPRTGNYGYTF. The CDR3 bases are TGTGCCAGCAGTCCGAGGACTGGAAACTATGGCTACACCTTC.

J is TRBJ2-7 and V is TRBV7-8; 9 bases match TRBD1. The V gene end was trimmed by 2 bases and the J gene end by 2 bases; junction bases not matched to a gene: 4. The germline gives CDR1 SGHVS, CDR2 FQNEAQ. This CDR3 spans 15 amino acids. The CDR3 DNA is TGTGCCAGCAGCTTATCGGGGACAGGGACCTACGAGCAGTACTTC. Protein product: CASSLSGTGTYEQYF.

The chain couples TRBV6-5 to TRBJ2-3, with TRBD1 matching over 7 bases. CDR1 and CDR2 from the germline V gene are MNHEY and SVGAGI. Germline trimming cut 9 bases from V and 0 bases from J; bases unmatched to any gene: 9. The CDR3 length is 15 residues. In nucleotides, the CDR3 is TGTGCCAGTTCATTTGAGGGACAGAGCACAGATACGCAGTATTTT. Translated, it gives CASSFEGQSTDTQYF.

The V call is TRBV15, the J call TRBJ2-7, with 11 bases fitting TRBD1. Germline CDR1 reads LNHNV; CDR2 reads YYDKDF (reference sequence). The CDR3 loop spans 16 amino acids. The trim removed 3 bases at V and 4 bases at J, leaving 8 bases unmatched. The CDR3 sequence is CATSRAPGTGGYEQYF. In DNA, the CDR3 is TGTGCCACCAGCAGGGCCCCCGGGACAGGGGGTTACGAGCAGTACTTC.